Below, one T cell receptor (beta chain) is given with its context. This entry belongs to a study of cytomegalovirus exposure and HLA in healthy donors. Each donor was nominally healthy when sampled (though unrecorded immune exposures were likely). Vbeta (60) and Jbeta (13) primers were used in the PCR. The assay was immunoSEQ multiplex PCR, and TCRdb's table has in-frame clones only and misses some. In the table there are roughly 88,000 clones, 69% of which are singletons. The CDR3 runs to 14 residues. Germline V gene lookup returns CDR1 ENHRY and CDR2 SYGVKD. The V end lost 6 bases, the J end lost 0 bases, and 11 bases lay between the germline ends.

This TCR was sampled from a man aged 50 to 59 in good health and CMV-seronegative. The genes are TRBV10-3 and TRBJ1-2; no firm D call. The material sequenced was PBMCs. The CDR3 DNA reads TGTGCCATCAGCGACAAGGCCCCTAACTATGGCTACACCTTC. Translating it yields CAISDKAPNYGYTF.